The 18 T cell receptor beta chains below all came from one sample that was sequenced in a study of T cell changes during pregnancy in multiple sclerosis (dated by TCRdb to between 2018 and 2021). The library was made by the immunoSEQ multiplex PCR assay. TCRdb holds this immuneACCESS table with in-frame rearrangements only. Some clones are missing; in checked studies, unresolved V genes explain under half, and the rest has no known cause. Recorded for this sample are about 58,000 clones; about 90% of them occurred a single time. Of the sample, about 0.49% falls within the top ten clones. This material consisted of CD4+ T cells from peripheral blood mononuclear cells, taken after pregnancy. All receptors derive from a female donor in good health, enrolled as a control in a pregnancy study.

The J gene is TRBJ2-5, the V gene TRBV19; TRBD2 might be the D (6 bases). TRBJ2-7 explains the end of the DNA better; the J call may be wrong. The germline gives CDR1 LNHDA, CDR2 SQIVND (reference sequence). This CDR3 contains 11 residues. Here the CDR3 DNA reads TGTGCCAGTGACGGGGGATACGAGCAGTACTTC. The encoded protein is CASDGGYEQYF.

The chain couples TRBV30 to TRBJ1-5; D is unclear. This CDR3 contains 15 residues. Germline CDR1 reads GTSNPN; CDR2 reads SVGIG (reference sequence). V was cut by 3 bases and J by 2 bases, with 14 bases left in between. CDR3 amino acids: CAWRPGSFGNQPQHF. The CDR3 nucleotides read TGTGCCTGGAGACCAGGTTCCTTCGGCAATCAGCCCCAGCATTTT.

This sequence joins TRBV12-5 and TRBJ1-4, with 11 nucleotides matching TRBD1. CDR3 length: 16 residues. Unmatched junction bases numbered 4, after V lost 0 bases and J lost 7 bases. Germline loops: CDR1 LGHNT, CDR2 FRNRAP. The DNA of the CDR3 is TGTGCTAGTGGTTTGGTACTGGGACAGGGGGGTGAAAAACTGTTTTTT. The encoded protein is CASGLVLGQGGEKLFF.

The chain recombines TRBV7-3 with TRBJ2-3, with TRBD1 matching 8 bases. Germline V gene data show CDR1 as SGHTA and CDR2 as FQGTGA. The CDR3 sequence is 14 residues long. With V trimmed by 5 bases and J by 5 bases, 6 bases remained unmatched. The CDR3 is CASSRTGGIDTQYF. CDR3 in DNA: TGTGCCAGCAGCCGTACAGGGGGGATAGATACGCAGTATTTT. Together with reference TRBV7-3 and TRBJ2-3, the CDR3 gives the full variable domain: GAGVSQTPSNKVTEKGKYVELRCDPISGHTALYWYRQSLGQGPEFLIYFQGTGAADDSGLPNDRFFAVRPEGSVSTLKIQRTERGDSAVYLCASSRTGGIDTQYFGPGTRLTVL.

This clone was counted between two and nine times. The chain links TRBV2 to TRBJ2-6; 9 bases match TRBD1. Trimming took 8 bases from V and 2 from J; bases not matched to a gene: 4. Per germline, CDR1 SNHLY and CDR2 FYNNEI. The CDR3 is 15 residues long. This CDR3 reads CASGTGMAGANVLTF. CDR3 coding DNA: TGTGCCAGCGGGACAGGGATGGCTGGGGCCAACGTCCTGACTTTC.

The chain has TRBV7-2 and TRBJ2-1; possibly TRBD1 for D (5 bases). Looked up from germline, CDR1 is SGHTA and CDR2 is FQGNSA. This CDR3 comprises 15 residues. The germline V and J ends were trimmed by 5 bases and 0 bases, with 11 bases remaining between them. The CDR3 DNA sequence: TGTGCCAGCAGCCTAGAAAGGGGCTCCTACAATGAGCAGTTCTTC. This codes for CASSLERGSYNEQFF.

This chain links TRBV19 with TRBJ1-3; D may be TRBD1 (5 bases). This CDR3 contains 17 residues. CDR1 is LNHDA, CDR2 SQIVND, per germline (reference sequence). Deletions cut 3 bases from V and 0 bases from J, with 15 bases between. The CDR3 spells CASSIKRDGSSGNTIYF. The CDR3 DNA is TGTGCCAGTAGTATTAAGAGGGACGGGAGCTCTGGAAACACCATATATTTT.

DNA for the CDR3: TGTGCCAGCTCAAACGGTCGGGTAGACCAGCCCCAGCATTTT. Translating gives CASSNGRVDQPQHF. The rearrangement uses TRBV18 and TRBJ1-5; D gene ambiguous. The CDR3 has 14 residues. V was shortened by 5 bases and J by 7 bases, with 15 bases between the two germline ends. The germline gives CDR1 KGHSH, CDR2 LQKENI.

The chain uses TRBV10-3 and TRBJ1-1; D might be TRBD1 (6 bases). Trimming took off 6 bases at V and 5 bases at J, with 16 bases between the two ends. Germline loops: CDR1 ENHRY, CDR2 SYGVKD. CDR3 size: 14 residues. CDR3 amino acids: CAIRPQGTRTEAFF. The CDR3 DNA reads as TGTGCCATCAGGCCGCAGGGGACGAGGACTGAAGCTTTCTTT.

CDR3 amino acids: CASSLEPFVNTEAFF. CDR3 DNA sequence: TGTGCCAGCAGCTTAGAGCCCTTTGTGAACACTGAAGCTTTCTTT. The J gene is TRBJ1-1, the V gene TRBV7-2; D remains unclear. With 1 base removed from V and 0 bases from J, the gap between germline ends came to 9 bases. The CDR3 is 15 amino acids. Germline V gene sequence: CDR1 SGHTA, CDR2 FQGNSA.

The CDR3 protein is CASSRSTAFDSPLHF. In DNA, the CDR3 is TGCGCCAGCAGCCGATCGACAGCGTTTGATTCACCCCTCCACTTT. The chain employs TRBV5-1 and TRBJ1-6; tentatively, D is TRBD1 (5 bases). The V gene lost 4 bases and the J gene lost 8 bases, with 16 bases spanning the gap. CDR3 length: 15 residues. Per germline, CDR1 SGHRS and CDR2 YFSETQ.

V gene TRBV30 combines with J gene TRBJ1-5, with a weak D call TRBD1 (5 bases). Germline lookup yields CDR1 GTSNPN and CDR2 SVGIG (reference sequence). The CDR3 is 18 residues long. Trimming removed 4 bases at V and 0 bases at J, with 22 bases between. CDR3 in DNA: TGTGCCTGGAATCCGAGCAGGGACTTCACGTATAGCAATCAGCCCCAGCATTTT. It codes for CAWNPSRDFTYSNQPQHF.

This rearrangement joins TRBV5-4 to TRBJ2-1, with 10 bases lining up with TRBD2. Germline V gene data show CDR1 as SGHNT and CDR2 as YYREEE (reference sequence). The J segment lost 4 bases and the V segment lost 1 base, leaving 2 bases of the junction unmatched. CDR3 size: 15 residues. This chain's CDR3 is CASSLTSGDYNEQFF. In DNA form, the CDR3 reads TGTGCCAGCAGCTTGACTAGCGGGGATTACAATGAGCAGTTCTTC.

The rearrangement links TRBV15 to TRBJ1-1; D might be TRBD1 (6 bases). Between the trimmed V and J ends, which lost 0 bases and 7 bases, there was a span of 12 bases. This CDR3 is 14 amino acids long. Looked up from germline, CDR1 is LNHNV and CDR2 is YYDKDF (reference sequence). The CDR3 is CATSRDYRDDEAFF. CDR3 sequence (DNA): TGTGCCACCAGCAGAGATTACAGGGATGATGAAGCTTTCTTT.

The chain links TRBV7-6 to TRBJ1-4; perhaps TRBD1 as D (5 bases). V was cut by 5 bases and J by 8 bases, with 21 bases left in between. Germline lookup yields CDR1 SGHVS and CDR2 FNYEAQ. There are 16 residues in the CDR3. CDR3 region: CASSPGGARSLEKLFF. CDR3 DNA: TGTGCCAGCAGCCCAGGAGGGGCGCGATCCCTGGAAAAACTGTTTTTT.

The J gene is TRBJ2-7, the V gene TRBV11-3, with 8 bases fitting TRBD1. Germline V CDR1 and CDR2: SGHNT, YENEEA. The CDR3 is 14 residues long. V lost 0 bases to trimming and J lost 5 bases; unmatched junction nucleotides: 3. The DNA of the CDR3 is TGTGCCAGCAGCTTAGATCGGACAGGGCACGAGCAGTACTTC. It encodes CASSLDRTGHEQYF.

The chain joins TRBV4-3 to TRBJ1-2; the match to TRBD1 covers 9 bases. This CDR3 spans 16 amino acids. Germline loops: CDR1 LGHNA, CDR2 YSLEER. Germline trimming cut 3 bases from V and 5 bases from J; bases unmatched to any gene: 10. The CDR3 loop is CASSHHITDRGYGYTF. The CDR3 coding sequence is TGCGCCAGCAGCCACCACATCACGGACAGGGGTTATGGCTACACCTTC.

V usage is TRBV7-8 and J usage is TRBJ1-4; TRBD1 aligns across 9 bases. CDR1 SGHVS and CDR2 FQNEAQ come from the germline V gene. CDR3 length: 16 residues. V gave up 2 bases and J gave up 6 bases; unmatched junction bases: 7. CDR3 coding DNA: TGTGCCAGCAGCTTAAGTCGGACAGGGGCTTATGAAAAACTGTTTTTT. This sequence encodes CASSLSRTGAYEKLFF.